Listed here are 7 T cell receptor beta chains from one sample, sequenced in a study of cytomegalovirus exposure and HLA in healthy donors (TCRdb year 2017). Libraries came from the immunoSEQ multiplex PCR assay. For the multiplex PCR, a mixture combining 60 forward primers for TCR Vbeta segments and 13 reverse primers for TCR Jbeta segments was used. The source is immuneACCESS, and TCRdb retained only in-frame sequences with V and J called. Part of the clones is not carried over; for the studies checked, unresolved V genes explain less than half of this, and the remainder is unexplained. Recorded for this sample are roughly 200,000 clones; 70% to 80% of them occurred a single time. Clones ranked in the top ten supply roughly 2.8% of the sample. The sequencing input was PBMCs. The receptors here all came from a male donor in good health and CMV-seronegative.

The chain carries TRBV7-9 and TRBJ1-3, with 9 positions matching TRBD1. The CDR3 is 16 residues long. Looked up from germline, CDR1 is SEHNR and CDR2 is FQNEAQ (reference sequence). V dropped 0 bases and J dropped 6; count of bases not matched to a gene: 6. The DNA of the CDR3 is TGTGCCAGCAGCTTAGCGGCGACAGGGGGATTAAACACCATATATTTT. This translates into CASSLAATGGLNTIYF.

V is TRBV28 and J is TRBJ1-5; 9 bases are shared with TRBD1. V was clipped by 2 bases and J by 7 bases; unmatched bases: 3. This CDR3 region has 14 residues. Germline V gives CDR1 MDHEN, CDR2 SYDVKM. The CDR3 region is CASSLMTGGQPQHF. For the CDR3, the DNA is TGTGCCAGCAGTTTAATGACAGGGGGACAGCCCCAGCATTTT.

The chain couples TRBV5-1 to TRBJ1-2; D remains unclear. The CDR3 has 15 residues. Germline lookup yields CDR1 SGHRS and CDR2 YFSETQ. Trimming removed 4 bases at V and 0 bases at J, with 13 bases between. The DNA of the CDR3 is TGCGCCAGCAGCCTTACCTCGGGGTCTAACTATGGCTACACCTTC. Amino acid sequence: CASSLTSGSNYGYTF.

V gene TRBV6-5 combines with J gene TRBJ2-3; D might be TRBD2 (6 bases). The CDR3 extends over 11 amino acids. Trimming cost V 6 bases and J 7 bases, with 8 bases left between them. Germline assignment: CDR1 MNHEY and CDR2 SVGAGI. In DNA, the CDR3 is TGTGCCAGCAGGGGGGGTTATACGCAGTATTTT. This gives the protein CASRGGYTQYF.

The chain joins TRBV5-6 to TRBJ2-7, with D tentatively TRBD1 (7 bases). Germline assignment: CDR1 SGHDT and CDR2 YYEEEE. V gave up 2 bases and J gave up 0 bases, with 24 bases separating them. The CDR3 consists of 19 residues. Written as DNA, the CDR3 is TGTGCCAGCAGCTTTCCCCTTCAGGGGGGATCATTAAGCTCCTACGAGCAGTACTTC. It yields the protein CASSFPLQGGSLSSYEQYF.

The chain carries TRBV9 and TRBJ2-7; D might be TRBD2 (6 bases). V was clipped by 0 bases and J by 2 bases, with 12 bases between them. Germline lookup yields CDR1 SGDLS and CDR2 YYNGEE. The CDR3 runs to 15 residues. The chain's CDR3 is CASSVGAEGAYEQYF. CDR3 coding DNA: TGTGCCAGCAGCGTAGGAGCGGAGGGAGCCTACGAGCAGTACTTC.

This clone was detected only a few times. The gene calls are TRBV5-1 and TRBJ2-7, with TRBD1 matching over 7 bases. Germline CDR1 reads SGHRS; CDR2 reads YFSETQ. With V trimmed by 4 bases and J by 2 bases, 12 bases remained unmatched. The CDR3 is 16 amino acids. The CDR3: CASSAHQGVRAYEQYF. As DNA, the CDR3 is TGCGCCAGCAGCGCCCACCAGGGGGTAAGGGCCTACGAGCAGTACTTC.